Following are 25 T cell receptor beta chains from one sample sequenced in a study of radiation and T cells in renal cell carcinoma. As to time point: blood 4 weeks post-SBRT, at nephrectomy. Regarding treatment: 15 Gy SBRT to primary tumor, nephrectomy 4 weeks later. Some clones are missing from TCRdb's copy, which holds only in-frame ones; the method was immunoSEQ multiplex PCR. The sample lists approximately 92,000 clones, around four fifths occurring once. This material consisted of blood, taken from a patient whose treatment included radiotherapy and nephrectomy. All receptors come from a man aged 50 to 59 with renal cell carcinoma.

This chain joins TRBV18 and TRBJ2-5; 15 bases fit TRBD2. Per the germline V gene, CDR1 is KGHSH and CDR2 is LQKENI. This CDR3 has 17 residues. Unmatched junction bases numbered 10, after V lost 6 bases and J lost 5 bases. CDR3 DNA: TGTGCCAGCTCCTTCGGACTAGCGGGAGGGCAACTTGAGACCCAGTACTTC. As protein: CASSFGLAGGQLETQYF.

The chain is built from TRBV19 and TRBJ2-7; TRBD1 matches 8 bases. The CDR3 runs to 15 residues. Germline assignment: CDR1 LNHDA and CDR2 SQIVND (reference sequence). The ends lost 2 bases at V and 4 bases at J; junction bases unmatched: 7. The CDR3 here is CASSISTGVGYEQYF. As DNA, the CDR3 is TGTGCCAGTAGTATATCGACAGGGGTAGGATACGAGCAGTACTTC.

The CDR3 coding sequence is TGTGCCAGCAGAACGGCCGAAGGAAACACCATATATTTT. Protein sequence: CASRTAEGNTIYF. The chain is built from TRBV6-6 and TRBJ1-3, with D unresolved. The V and J ends lost 6 bases and 4 bases respectively, with 10 bases between them. Germline loops: CDR1 MNHNY, CDR2 SVGAGI (reference sequence). This CDR3 contains 13 residues.

The genes are TRBV7-2 and TRBJ2-5; 12 nucleotides line up with TRBD2. V shed 3 bases, J shed 4 bases, and the junction held 0 bases outside the gene matches. Germline V gene data show CDR1 as SGHTA and CDR2 as FQGNSA. This CDR3 comprises 14 residues. CDR3 protein: CASSLGLAGETQYF. CDR3 nucleotide sequence: TGTGCCAGCAGCTTGGGACTAGCGGGAGAGACCCAGTACTTC.

The chain combines TRBV10-3 with TRBJ2-3, with 8 bases matching TRBD1. The CDR3 is made up of 14 amino acids. The V gene's germline CDR1 is ENHRY and CDR2 SYGVKD. V lost 4 bases, J lost 5 bases, and 5 bases stayed unmatched. CDR3: CAISGRQGRDTQYF. The CDR3 coding sequence is TGTGCCATCAGTGGAAGACAGGGGAGAGATACGCAGTATTTT.

The chain is built from TRBV9 and TRBJ1-3; D gene unclear. The CDR3 contains 13 residues. V shed 6 bases and J shed 3 bases, with 10 bases lying between them. Germline lookup yields CDR1 SGDLS and CDR2 YYNGEE. The CDR3 is CASTPGDGNTIYF. In DNA form, the CDR3 reads TGTGCCAGCACCCCCGGGGATGGAAACACCATATATTTT.

The chain carries TRBV4-3 and TRBJ2-1; D gene uncertain. The germline CDR1 and CDR2 sequences are LGHNA and YSLEER. There are 13 residues in the CDR3. The V end lost 0 bases, the J end lost 5 bases, and 5 bases lay between the germline ends. The CDR3 DNA reads as TGCGCCAGCAGCCAAGATCAAAACAATGAGCAGTTCTTC. Translated: CASSQDQNNEQFF.

V usage is TRBV28 and J usage is TRBJ2-2; no clear D. This CDR3 spans 13 amino acids. Trimming removed 2 bases from V and 1 base from J, with 2 bases in between. Germline loops: CDR1 MDHEN, CDR2 SYDVKM. The CDR3 DNA reads as TGTGCCAGCAGTTTAATGAACACCGGGGAGCTGTTTTTT. It encodes CASSLMNTGELFF.

This clone was seen a few times. V usage is TRBV4-2 and J usage is TRBJ1-4; D is uncertain. CDR1 is LGHNA, CDR2 YNFKEQ, per germline. The CDR3 is 14 residues long. V shed 3 bases and J shed 5 bases, with 10 bases lying between them. CDR3 region: CASSHGSVNEKLFF. As DNA, the CDR3 is TGTGCCAGCAGCCACGGATCAGTAAATGAAAAACTGTTTTTT.

The V gene is TRBV6-1, the J gene TRBJ1-5; D gene uncertain. The length of the CDR3 is 13 residues. From germline, CDR1 is MNHNS and CDR2 SASEGT. V lost 6 bases, J lost 5 bases, and 11 bases lay in between. CDR3 protein: CASSSSLDQPQHF. CDR3 bases: TGTGCCAGCAGCTCTTCGCTCGATCAGCCCCAGCATTTT.

V is TRBV7-2 and J is TRBJ2-3; 10 bases line up with TRBD2. With 0 bases clipped from V and 3 bases from J, the junction kept 6 bases outside the gene matches. In germline, CDR1 is SGHTA, CDR2 FQGNSA. The length of the CDR3 is 17 residues. CDR3 DNA: TGTGCCAGCAGCTTAGCGTTTCTAGCGGGGGCAACAGATACGCAGTATTTT. It is translated as CASSLAFLAGATDTQYF.

The sample holds one count of this clone. CDR3 in DNA: TGTGCCAGCAGCGTCCTCGGACTAGCGGCCACAGATACGCAGTATTTT. Translating gives CASSVLGLAATDTQYF. The rearrangement uses TRBV9 and TRBJ2-3; 10 positions match TRBD2. Trimming cost V 2 bases and J 2 bases; bases outside gene matches: 5. CDR3 size: 16 residues. Germline assignment: CDR1 SGDLS and CDR2 YYNGEE. Variable domain in full (rest from reference TRBV9 and TRBJ2-3): DSGVTQTPKHLITATGQRVTLRCSPRSGDLSVYWYQQSLDQGLQFLIQYYNGEERAKGNILERFSAQQFPDLHSELNLSSLELGDSALYFCASSVLGLAATDTQYFGPGTRLTVL.

This clone occurred once. V is TRBV10-3 and J is TRBJ1-1; no definite D call. Germline V CDR1 and CDR2: ENHRY, SYGVKD. This CDR3 contains 11 residues. V gave up 6 bases and J gave up 1 base, with 3 bases separating them. CDR3 sequence (DNA): TGTGCCATCAGGTCGAACACTGAAGCTTTCTTT. Residues: CAIRSNTEAFF.

This clone turned up a few times. The chain carries TRBV18 and TRBJ1-1; D is ambiguous. Trimming removed 10 bases at V and 4 bases at J, with 19 bases between. The CDR3 consists of 14 residues. Germline loops: CDR1 KGHSH, CDR2 LQKENI. The CDR3 protein is CATFLSVKGTEAFF. The CDR3 DNA reads as TGTGCCACCTTTCTCTCAGTAAAGGGCACTGAAGCTTTCTTT.

This sequence joins TRBV6-5 and TRBJ1-2, with a possible D match to TRBD1 (5 bases). CDR3 length: 15 residues. The germline CDR1 and CDR2 sequences are MNHEY and SVGAGI. Deletions cut 0 bases from V and 5 bases from J, with 13 bases between. CDR3 region: CASSYSQRGGYGYTF. CDR3 DNA: TGTGCCAGCAGTTACTCACAGCGGGGCGGGTATGGCTACACCTTC.

There are a few counts of this clone. This chain connects TRBV7-2 to TRBJ2-1; no reliable D call. CDR1 is SGHTA and CDR2 is FQGNSA in the germline V gene. This CDR3 comprises 13 residues. V was clipped by 4 bases and J by 8 bases, with 12 bases between them. In nucleotides, the CDR3 is TGTGCCAGCAGCTCCCCCAATAGGCATGAGCAGTTCTTC. It is translated as CASSSPNRHEQFF.

As DNA, the CDR3 is TGTGCCAGCAGCTTAGAAGCGGGGGTTTACAATGAGCAGTTCTTC. Amino acid sequence: CASSLEAGVYNEQFF. The chain couples TRBV13 to TRBJ2-1; TRBD2 agrees at 8 bases. V was pared by 1 base and J by 4 bases, with 3 bases of the junction left unmatched. Germline V gene lookup returns CDR1 PRHDT and CDR2 FYEKMQ (reference sequence). The CDR3 totals 15 residues.

The chain links TRBV11-2 to TRBJ2-5, with D uncertain. Germline V CDR1 and CDR2: SGHAT, FQNNGV. The CDR3 is 13 amino acids. The germline V and J ends were trimmed by 5 bases and 0 bases, with 7 bases remaining between them. The CDR3 DNA sequence: TGTGCCAGCAGCAGTAGCCACCAAGAGACCCAGTACTTC. It encodes CASSSSHQETQYF.

The genes are TRBV30 and TRBJ1-3; TRBD1 matches 12 bases. The CDR3 totals 15 residues. In germline, CDR1 is GTSNPN, CDR2 SVGIG (reference sequence). Losses at the gene ends were 5 bases for V and 2 bases for J; bases not matched to a gene: 4. The CDR3 nucleotides are TGTGCCTGGGGCCGGGACAGGGGGCCTGGAAACACCATATATTTT. Translation: CAWGRDRGPGNTIYF.

This clone was detected only a few times. The chain employs TRBV14 and TRBJ1-1, with no clear D. CDR3 length: 14 residues. The V gene's germline CDR1 is SGHDN and CDR2 FVKESK. V was trimmed by 0 bases and J by 9 bases, leaving 14 bases between them. CDR3: CASSQEKFSVQAFF. The CDR3 region has the DNA TGTGCCAGCAGCCAAGAAAAGTTTTCGGTACAAGCTTTCTTT. The full variable domain, with the rest looked up from reference TRBV14 and TRBJ1-1, is EAGVTQFPSHSVIEKGQTVTLRCDPISGHDNLYWYRRVMGKEIKFLLHFVKESKQDESGMPNNRFLAERTGGTYSTLKVQPAELEDSGVYFCASSQEKFSVQAFFGQGTRLTVV.

V is TRBV4-2 and J is TRBJ2-3, with 12 bases fitting TRBD2. The trim removed 4 bases at V and 3 bases at J, leaving 14 bases unmatched. Germline CDR1 reads LGHNA; CDR2 reads YNFKEQ. This CDR3 has 19 amino acids. DNA of the CDR3: TGTGCCAGCAGCCCGGCGACTAGCGGGGGCCCGGGGGGGACAGATACGCAGTATTTT. Its translation is CASSPATSGGPGGTDTQYF.

The chain couples TRBV6-6 to TRBJ1-1, with no clear D. Trimming pared 0 bases from V and 8 bases from J, leaving 7 bases between. There are 12 residues in the CDR3. Germline assignment: CDR1 MNHNY and CDR2 SVGAGI (reference sequence). The CDR3 DNA reads as TGTGCCAGCAGTTACTCCGGACGAGAAGCTTTCTTT. Translating it yields CASSYSGREAFF.

The chain employs TRBV2 and TRBJ2-4, with D uncertain. CDR3 length: 15 residues. Germline values: CDR1 SNHLY, CDR2 FYNNEI. The V end lost 3 bases, the J end lost 0 bases, and 9 bases lay between the germline ends. Written as DNA, the CDR3 is TGTGCCAGCAGTGAGGTTTGGTTAGCCAAAAACATTCAGTACTTC. It encodes CASSEVWLAKNIQYF.

This rearrangement joins TRBV10-2 to TRBJ2-7, with 15 positions matching TRBD2. The CDR3 has 19 amino acids. Losses at the gene ends were 6 bases for V and 6 bases for J; bases not matched to a gene: 18. The germline V gene has CDR1 WSHSY and CDR2 SAAADI. CDR3 sequence reads: CASRRTAGLAGGMSLEQYF. Here the CDR3 DNA reads TGCGCCAGCAGACGAACGGCGGGACTAGCGGGAGGCATGTCCCTCGAGCAGTACTTC.

This clone was observed once. The V and J genes are TRBV7-5 and TRBJ2-7; the tabulated D call, TRBD2, remains unverified against the DNA. TRBV7-5 is flagged as a pseudogene. The CDR3 is made up of 16 amino acids. The CDR3, as DNA: TGTGCCAGAAGCTTAATAGTCGGTCGGGGAGTTTGCGAGCAGTACTTC. Encoded protein: CARSLIVGRGVCEQYF.